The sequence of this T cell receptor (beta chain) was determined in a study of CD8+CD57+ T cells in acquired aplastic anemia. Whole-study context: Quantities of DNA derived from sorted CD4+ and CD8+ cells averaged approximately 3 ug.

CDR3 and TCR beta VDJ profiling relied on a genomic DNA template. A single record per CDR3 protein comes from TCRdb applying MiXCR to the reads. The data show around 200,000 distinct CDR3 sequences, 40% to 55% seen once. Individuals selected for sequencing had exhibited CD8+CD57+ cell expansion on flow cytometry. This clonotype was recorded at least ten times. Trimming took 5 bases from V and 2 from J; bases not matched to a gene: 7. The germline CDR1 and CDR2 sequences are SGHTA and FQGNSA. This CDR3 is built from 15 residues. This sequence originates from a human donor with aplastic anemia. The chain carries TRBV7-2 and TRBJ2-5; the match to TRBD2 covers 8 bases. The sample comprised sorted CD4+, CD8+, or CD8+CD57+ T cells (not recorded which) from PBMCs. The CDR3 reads CASSQQLAAQETQYF. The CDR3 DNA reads TGTGCCAGCAGCCAACAACTAGCGGCACAAGAGACCCAGTACTTC.